This T cell receptor beta chain is from a study of T cell responses to AZD1222 COVID-19 vaccine. About the study: Whether given at about 4 or about 12 weeks, second doses were pooled.

Concerning this clone: Its antigen is as yet unknown.

General observations from the study: At baseline, seropositivity was found in only six or seven AZD1222 recipients. The repertoires were collected only after the peak T cell response.

Repertoires were generated with immunoSEQ multiplex PCR, while TCRdb's copy carries only in-frame clones and drops some. The sample gives 150,000 or so clones, approximately 90% of which show up once; under 25% is in the top ten. CDR1 MGHDK and CDR2 SYGVNS come from the germline V gene. The CDR3 sequence is 14 residues long. V lost 3 bases, J lost 2 bases, and 3 bases stayed unmatched. The genes are TRBV25-1 and TRBJ2-7; the match to TRBD1 covers 8 bases. The TCR sequence derives from an adult in good health. The material was peripheral blood, obtained on day 0 of AZD1222 vaccination. This chain's CDR3 is CASSDTGGTYEQYF. As DNA, the CDR3 is TGTGCCAGCAGTGATACAGGGGGAACCTACGAGCAGTACTTC.